This TCR beta chain was observed in a study of T-cell reconstitution after alpha-beta-depleted transplantation in children. Study-level points and caveats: Counts and diversity of T cells one year after transplant came mostly from newly produced T cells.

A note on this clonotype: Antigen: not known.

Unique molecular identifiers tagged the TCRbeta library. TCRdb ran MiXCR on the PCR reads and lists one entry per CDR3 protein. The table shows about 150,000 distinct CDR3 sequences, with more than 9.5% occurring only once. Germline CDR1 GTSNPN, CDR2 SVGIG (reference sequence). V was pared by 3 bases and J by 1 base, with 12 bases between. CDR3 length: 15 residues. The sample here was PBMCs, taken before TCRalphabeta/CD19-depleted stem cell transplant. V is TRBV30 and J is TRBJ2-2, with D tentatively TRBD1 (5 bases). The source is a boy aged 2 to 10 with acute myeloid leukemia, due to receive a stem cell transplant. CDR3 amino acids: CAWRGPPGNTGELFF. CDR3 coding DNA: TGTGCCTGGAGGGGGCCCCCGGGGAACACCGGGGAGCTGTTTTTT.